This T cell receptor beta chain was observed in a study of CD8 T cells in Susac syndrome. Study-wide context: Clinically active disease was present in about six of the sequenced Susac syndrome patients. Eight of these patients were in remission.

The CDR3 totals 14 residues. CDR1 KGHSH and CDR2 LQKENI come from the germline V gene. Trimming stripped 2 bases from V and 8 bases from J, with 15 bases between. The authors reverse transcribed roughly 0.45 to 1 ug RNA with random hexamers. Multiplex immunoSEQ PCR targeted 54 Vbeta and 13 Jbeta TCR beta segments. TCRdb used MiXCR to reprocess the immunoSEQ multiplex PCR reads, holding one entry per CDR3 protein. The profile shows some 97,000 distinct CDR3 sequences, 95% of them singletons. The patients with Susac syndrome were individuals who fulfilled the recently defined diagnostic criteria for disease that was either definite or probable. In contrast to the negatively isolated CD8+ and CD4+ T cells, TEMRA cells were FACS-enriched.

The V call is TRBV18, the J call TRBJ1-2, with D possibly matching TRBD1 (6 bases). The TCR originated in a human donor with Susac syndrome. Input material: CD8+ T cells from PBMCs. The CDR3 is CASSPAGAPEGYTF. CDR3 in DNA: TGTGCCAGCTCACCAGCGGGGGCGCCCGAAGGCTACACCTTC.